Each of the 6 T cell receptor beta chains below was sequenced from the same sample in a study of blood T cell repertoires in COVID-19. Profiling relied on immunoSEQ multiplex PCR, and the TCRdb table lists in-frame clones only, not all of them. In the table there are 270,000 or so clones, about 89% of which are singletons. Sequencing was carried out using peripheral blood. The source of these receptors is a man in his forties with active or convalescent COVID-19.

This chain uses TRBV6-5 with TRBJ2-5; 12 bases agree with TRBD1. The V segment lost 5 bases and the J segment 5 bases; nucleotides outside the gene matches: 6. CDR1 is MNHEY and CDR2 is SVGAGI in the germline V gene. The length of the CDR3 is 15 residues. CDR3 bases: TGTGCCAGCAGTCTGGGACAGGGGGCTAGGGAGACCCAGTACTTC. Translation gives CASSLGQGARETQYF.

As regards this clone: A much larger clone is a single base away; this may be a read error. The CDR3 reads CANSQYLNRGRDEKLFF. The CDR3 bases are TGTGCCAACAGCCAATACCTCAACAGGGGGCGGGATGAAAAACTGTTTTTT. This sequence joins TRBV3-1 (or the pseudogene TRBV3-2) and TRBJ1-4, with 9 bases matching TRBD1. Per germline, CDR1 LGHDT and CDR2 YNNKEL (reference sequence). The CDR3 has 17 residues.

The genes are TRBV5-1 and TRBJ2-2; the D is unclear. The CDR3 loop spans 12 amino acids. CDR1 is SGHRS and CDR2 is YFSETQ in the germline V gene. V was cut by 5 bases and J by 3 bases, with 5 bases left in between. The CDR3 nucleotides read TGCGCCAGCAGACTCCACACCGGGGAGCTGTTTTTT. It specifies CASRLHTGELFF.

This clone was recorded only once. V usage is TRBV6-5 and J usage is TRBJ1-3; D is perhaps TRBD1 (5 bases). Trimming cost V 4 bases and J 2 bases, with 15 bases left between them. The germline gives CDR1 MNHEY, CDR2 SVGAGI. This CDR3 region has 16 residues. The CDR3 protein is CASSSAAGFAGNTIYF. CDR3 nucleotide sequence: TGTGCCAGCAGTTCCGCCGCAGGGTTTGCTGGAAACACCATATATTTT.

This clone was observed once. CDR3 loop: CASTSFSLDYPRETQYF. The CDR3, as DNA: TGTGCCAGCACCTCCTTCTCGTTGGACTACCCCAGGGAGACCCAGTACTTC. The chain recombines TRBV11-2 with TRBJ2-5, with D perhaps TRBD2 (6 bases). Trimming stripped 7 bases from V and 5 bases from J, with 26 bases between. Germline CDR1 reads SGHAT; CDR2 reads FQNNGV. The length of the CDR3 is 17 residues. Full variable domain (remainder filled in from reference TRBV11-2 and TRBJ2-5): EAGVAQSPRYKIIEKRQSVAFWCNPISGHATLYWYQQILGQGPKLLIQFQNNGVVDDSQLPKDRFSAERLKGVDSTLKIQPAKLEDSAVYLCASTSFSLDYPRETQYFGPGTRLLVL.

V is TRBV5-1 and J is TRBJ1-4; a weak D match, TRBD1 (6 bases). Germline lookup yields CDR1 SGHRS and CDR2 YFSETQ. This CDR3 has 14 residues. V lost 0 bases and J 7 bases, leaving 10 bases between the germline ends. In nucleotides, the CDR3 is TGCGCCAGCAGCTTGGGGGCAGGGGCTGAAAAACTGTTTTTT. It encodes CASSLGAGAEKLFF.